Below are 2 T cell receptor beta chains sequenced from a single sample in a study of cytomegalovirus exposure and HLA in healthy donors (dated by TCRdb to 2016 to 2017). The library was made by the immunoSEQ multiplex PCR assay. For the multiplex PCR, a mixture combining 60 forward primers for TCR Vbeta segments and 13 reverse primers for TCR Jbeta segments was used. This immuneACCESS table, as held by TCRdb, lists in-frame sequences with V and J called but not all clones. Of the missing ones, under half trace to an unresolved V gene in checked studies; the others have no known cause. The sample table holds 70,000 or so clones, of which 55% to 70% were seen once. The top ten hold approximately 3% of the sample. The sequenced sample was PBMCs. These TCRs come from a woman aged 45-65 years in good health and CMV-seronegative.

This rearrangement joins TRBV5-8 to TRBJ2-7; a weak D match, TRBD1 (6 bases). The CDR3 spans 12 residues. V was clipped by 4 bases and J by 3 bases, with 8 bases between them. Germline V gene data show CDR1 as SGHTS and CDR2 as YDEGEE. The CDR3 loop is CASSTDSYEQYF. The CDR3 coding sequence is TGTGCCAGCAGCACGGACAGCTACGAGCAGTACTTC.

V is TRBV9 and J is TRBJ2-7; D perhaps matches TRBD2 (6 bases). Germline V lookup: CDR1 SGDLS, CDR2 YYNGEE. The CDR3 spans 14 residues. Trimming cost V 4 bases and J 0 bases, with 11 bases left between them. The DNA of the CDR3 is TGTGCCAGCAGCTTTAGCGGAAGCTCCTACGAGCAGTACTTC. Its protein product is CASSFSGSSYEQYF.